The rows below give T cell receptor beta chains drawn from one sample of a study of T cell repertoires in cytomegalovirus infection. TCRdb independently ran MiXCR on the reads; one entry per CDR3 protein. The sample lists 700,000 to 950,000 distinct CDR3 sequences; 30% to 35% were seen once. No antigens are known for them. Sequences were derived from cultured CD8+ T cells from PBMCs, sampled from culture after CMV antigen stimulation. These receptors originate from a human donor in good health (CMV status not recorded). Some clones in this sample may be carry-over from other donors' samples. Both conserved end residues are part of each CDR3. Each record gives: J gene, V gene, clone size, D gene, CDR3 DNA, CDR3 protein. A D gene is named only where the DNA matches it firmly. Only part of the rows carry a size: once, few, many, or a class if the clone is expanded.

TRBJ1-2	TRBV7-9	few	.	TGTGCCAGCAGCTTGGAGGAATTGAACTATGGCTACACCTTC	CASSLEELNYGYTF
TRBJ1-1	TRBV7-9	.	.	TGTGCCAGCAGCCCCCCGTCATCGGGGGCTGAAGCTTTCTTT	CASSPPSSGAEAFF
TRBJ2-6	TRBV27	once	.	TGTGCCAGCAGTTTATCGATAAATGAGGGGGCCAACGTCCTGACTTTC	CASSLSINEGANVLTF
TRBJ1-1	TRBV6-2/TRBV6-3	.	.	TGTGCCAGCAGTTACGGGGGGGCTGTACGCGGCACTGAAGCTTTCTTT	CASSYGGAVRGTEAFF
TRBJ2-7	TRBV27	.	TRBD1	TGTGCCAGCACTTCTCCTTGGGACAGGGGCGAGCAGTACTTC	CASTSPWDRGEQYF
TRBJ1-2	TRBV19	.	.	TGTGCCAGTAGTATGGGTACAGGCTTCTATGGCTACACCTTC	CASSMGTGFYGYTF
TRBJ1-5	TRBV28	few	.	TGTGCCAGCAGATCCCACAGTAGCAATCAGCCCCAGCATTTT	CASRSHSSNQPQHF
TRBJ2-2	TRBV7-9	few	TRBD1	TGTGCCAGCAGCCGCCCAGGGGGCGGCGGGGAGCTGTTTTTT	CASSRPGGGGELFF
TRBJ2-2	TRBV6-5	.	TRBD1	TGTGCCAGCAGTTACGGGACAGGGGCCGGGGAGCTGTTTTTT	CASSYGTGAGELFF
TRBJ1-1	TRBV6-6	many	TRBD1	TGTGCCAGCATTTCTAGCAGGGGGACGAACACTGAAGCTTTCTTT	CASISSRGTNTEAFF
TRBJ2-3	TRBV7-9	few	.	TGTGCCAGCAGGCCCGTCAGGGTCACAGATACGCAGTATTTT	CASRPVRVTDTQYF